This T cell receptor (beta chain) was captured by sequencing in a study of CD8+ T cells in alopecia areata. Looking at the study overall: A 6-month period off drug followed tofacitinib, which lasted 6 to 18 months. The study's findings and limits: Alphabeta T cells residing in normal skin are also sequenced in scalp samples. It was less clear whether patients shared TCRs than it was in mice, possibly because of HLA.

Concerning this clone: As yet, its antigen is unknown.

Sequencing templates came from extracted RNA that was reverse transcribed into cDNA. Profiling relied on immunoSEQ multiplex PCR, and the TCRdb table lists in-frame clones only, not all of them. The sample includes about 130,000 clones, roughly 62% seen only once; the top ten take around 6%. Germline CDR1 MDHEN, CDR2 SYDVKM. Trimming took 3 bases from V and 3 from J, leaving 7 bases between them. The CDR3 runs to 13 residues. This TCR came from a human donor with alopecia areata. This chain uses TRBV28 with TRBJ2-3; tentative D call: TRBD1 (5 bases). The starting material was CD4+ T cells sorted from blood, obtained at week 0. The CDR3 region has the DNA TGTGCCAGCAGTTTCCAGGGAACAGATACGCAGTATTTT. Translated: CASSFQGTDTQYF.